This TCR beta chain originates from a study of blood T cell repertoires in COVID-19. The overall study: The cDNA or gDNA used as material had been derived from T cells, B-cell-depleted T cells, or PBMCs.

This CDR3 has 14 amino acids. CDR1 SEHNR and CDR2 FQNEAQ come from the germline V gene (reference sequence). Trimming at V came to 8 bases and at J to 3 bases, leaving 10 bases not matched to a gene. The method was immunoSEQ multiplex PCR; TCRdb's version includes in-frame clones alone and lacks a portion of them. The table shows over 150,000 clones, with around 83% occurring only once. Before being deemed recovered, Cohort 3 donors had two negative PCRs, clearance, or symptom resolution. The V call is TRBV7-9, the J call TRBJ2-7; 7 bases fit TRBD1. This receptor was obtained from a man aged 40-49 years who had recovered from COVID-19. Sequencing used PBMCs or T cells enriched from blood (not recorded which). The CDR3 is CASQDRDRIYEQYF. The CDR3 DNA is TGTGCCAGCCAAGACCGGGACAGAATCTACGAGCAGTACTTC.